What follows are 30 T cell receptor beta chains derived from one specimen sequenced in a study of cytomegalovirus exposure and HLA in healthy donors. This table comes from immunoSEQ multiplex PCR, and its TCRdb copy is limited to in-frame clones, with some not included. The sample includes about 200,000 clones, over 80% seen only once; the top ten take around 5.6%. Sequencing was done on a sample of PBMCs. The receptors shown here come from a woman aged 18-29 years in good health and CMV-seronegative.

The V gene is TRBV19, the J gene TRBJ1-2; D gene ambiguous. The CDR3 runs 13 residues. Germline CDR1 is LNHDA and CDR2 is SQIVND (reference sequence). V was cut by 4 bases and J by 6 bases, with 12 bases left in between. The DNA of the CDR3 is TGTGCCAGTAGTACATCAAGGCGGGATGGCTACACCTTC. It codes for CASSTSRRDGYTF.

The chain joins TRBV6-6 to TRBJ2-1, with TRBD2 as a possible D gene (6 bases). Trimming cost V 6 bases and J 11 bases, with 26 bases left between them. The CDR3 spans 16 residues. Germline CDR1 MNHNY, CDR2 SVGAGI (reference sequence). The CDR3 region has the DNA TGTGCCAGCAGGGCTAGCCACCGGGACTCCCCGGAAAAGCAGTTCTTC. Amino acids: CASRASHRDSPEKQFF.

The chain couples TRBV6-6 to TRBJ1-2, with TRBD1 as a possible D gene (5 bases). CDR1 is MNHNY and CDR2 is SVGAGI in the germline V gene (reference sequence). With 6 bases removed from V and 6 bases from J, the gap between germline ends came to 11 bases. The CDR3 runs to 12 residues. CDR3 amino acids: CASRVGTDGYTF. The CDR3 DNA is TGTGCCAGCAGGGTGGGGACGGATGGCTACACCTTC.

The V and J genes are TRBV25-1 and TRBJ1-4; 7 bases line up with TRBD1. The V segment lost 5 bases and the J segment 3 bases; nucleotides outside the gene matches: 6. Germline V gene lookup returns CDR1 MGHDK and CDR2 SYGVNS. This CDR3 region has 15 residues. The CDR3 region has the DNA TGTGCCAGCAGTTCCTTCGGGACAGCTAATGAAAAACTGTTTTTT. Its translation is CASSSFGTANEKLFF. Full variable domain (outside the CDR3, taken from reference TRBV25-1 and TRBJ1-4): EADIYQTPRYLVIGTGKKITLECSQTMGHDKMYWYQQDPGMELHLIHYSYGVNSTEKGDLSSESTVSRIRTEHFPLTLESARPSHTSQYLCASSSFGTANEKLFFGSGTQLSVL.

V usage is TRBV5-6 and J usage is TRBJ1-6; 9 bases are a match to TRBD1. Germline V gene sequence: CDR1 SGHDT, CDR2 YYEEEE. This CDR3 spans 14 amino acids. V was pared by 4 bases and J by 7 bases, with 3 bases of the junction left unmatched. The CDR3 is CASSTGQGNSPLHF. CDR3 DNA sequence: TGTGCCAGCAGCACCGGACAGGGGAATTCACCCCTCCACTTT.

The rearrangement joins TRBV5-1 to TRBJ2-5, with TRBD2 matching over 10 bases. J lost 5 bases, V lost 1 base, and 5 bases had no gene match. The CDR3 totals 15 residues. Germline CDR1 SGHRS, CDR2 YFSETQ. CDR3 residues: CASSLQRGGFETQYF. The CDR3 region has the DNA TGCGCCAGCAGCTTGCAGCGGGGGGGCTTTGAGACCCAGTACTTC.

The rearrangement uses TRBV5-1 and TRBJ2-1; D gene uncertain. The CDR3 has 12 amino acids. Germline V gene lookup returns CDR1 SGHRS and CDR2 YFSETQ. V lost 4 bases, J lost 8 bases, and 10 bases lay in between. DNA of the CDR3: TGCGCCAGCAGCGGGTGGGCGGATGAGCAGTTCTTC. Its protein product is CASSGWADEQFF.

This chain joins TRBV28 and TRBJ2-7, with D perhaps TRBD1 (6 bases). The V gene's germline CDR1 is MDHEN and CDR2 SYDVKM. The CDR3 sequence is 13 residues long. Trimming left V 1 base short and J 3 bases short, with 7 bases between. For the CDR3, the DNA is TGTGCCAGCAGTTTATTAGGGGGCTACGAGCAGTACTTC. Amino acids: CASSLLGGYEQYF.

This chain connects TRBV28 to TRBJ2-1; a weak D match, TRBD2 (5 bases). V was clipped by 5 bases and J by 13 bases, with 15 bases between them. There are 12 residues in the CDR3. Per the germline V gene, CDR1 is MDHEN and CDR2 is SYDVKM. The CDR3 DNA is TGTGCCAGCAGTACCAGGAGGTCCCTACAGTTCTTC. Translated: CASSTRRSLQFF.

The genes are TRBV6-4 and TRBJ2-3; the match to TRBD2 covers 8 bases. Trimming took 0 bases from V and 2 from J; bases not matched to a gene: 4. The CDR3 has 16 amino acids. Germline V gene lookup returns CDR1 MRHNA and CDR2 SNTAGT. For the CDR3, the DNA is TGTGCCAGCAGTGACTCTAGCGGGACACACACAGATACGCAGTATTTT. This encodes CASSDSSGTHTDTQYF.

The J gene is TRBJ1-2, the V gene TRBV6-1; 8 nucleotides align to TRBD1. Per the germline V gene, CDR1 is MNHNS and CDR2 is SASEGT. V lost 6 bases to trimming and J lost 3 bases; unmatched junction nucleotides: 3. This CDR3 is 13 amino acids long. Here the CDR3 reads CASRADRDYGYTF. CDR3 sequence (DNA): TGTGCCAGCAGGGCGGACAGGGACTATGGCTACACCTTC.

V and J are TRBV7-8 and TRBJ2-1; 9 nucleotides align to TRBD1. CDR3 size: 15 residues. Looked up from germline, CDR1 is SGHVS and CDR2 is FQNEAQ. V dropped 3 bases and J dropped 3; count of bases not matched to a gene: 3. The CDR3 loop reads CASSFGTGSYNEQFF. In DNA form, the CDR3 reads TGTGCCAGCAGCTTCGGGACAGGGAGCTACAATGAGCAGTTCTTC.

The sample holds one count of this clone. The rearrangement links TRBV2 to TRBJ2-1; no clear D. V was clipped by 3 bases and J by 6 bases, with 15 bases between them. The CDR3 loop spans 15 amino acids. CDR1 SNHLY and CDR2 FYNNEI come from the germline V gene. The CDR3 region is CASSDAHRTANEQFF. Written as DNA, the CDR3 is TGTGCCAGCAGTGACGCCCATCGTACGGCCAATGAGCAGTTCTTC. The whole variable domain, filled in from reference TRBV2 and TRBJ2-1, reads EPEVTQTPSHQVTQMGQEVILRCVPISNHLYFYWYRQILGQKVEFLVSFYNNEISEKSEIFDDQFSVERPDGSNFTLKIRSTKLEDSAMYFCASSDAHRTANEQFFGPGTRLTVL.

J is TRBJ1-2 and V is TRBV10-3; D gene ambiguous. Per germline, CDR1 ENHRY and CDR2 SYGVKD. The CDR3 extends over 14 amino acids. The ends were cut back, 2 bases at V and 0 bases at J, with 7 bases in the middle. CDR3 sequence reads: CAISEGSANYGYTF. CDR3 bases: TGTGCCATCAGTGAGGGCAGTGCTAACTATGGCTACACCTTC.

CDR3 nucleotide sequence: TGTGCCAGCTCACCCGACAGGGGCGGGGTGAACACTGAAGCTTTCTTT. Protein sequence: CASSPDRGGVNTEAFF. V is TRBV18 and J is TRBJ1-1; 8 bases agree with TRBD1. V lost 3 bases to trimming and J lost 0 bases; unmatched junction nucleotides: 6. Per germline, CDR1 KGHSH and CDR2 LQKENI. The CDR3 sequence is 16 residues long.

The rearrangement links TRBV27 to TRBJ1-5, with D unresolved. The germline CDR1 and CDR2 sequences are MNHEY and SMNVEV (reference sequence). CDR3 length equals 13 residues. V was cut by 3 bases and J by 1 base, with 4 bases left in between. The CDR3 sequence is CASSFYSNQPQHF. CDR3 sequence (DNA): TGTGCCAGCAGTTTTTACAGCAATCAGCCCCAGCATTTT.

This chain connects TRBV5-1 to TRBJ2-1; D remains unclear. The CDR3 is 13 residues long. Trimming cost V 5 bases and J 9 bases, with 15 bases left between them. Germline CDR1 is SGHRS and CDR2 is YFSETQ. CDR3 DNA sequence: TGCGCCAGCAGTCTCACCCGCTCCGGTGAGCAGTTCTTC. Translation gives CASSLTRSGEQFF.

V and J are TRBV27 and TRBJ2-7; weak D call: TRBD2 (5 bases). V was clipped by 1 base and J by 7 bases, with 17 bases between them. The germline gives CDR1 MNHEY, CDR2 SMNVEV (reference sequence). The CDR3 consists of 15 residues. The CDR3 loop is CASSLFLRAAQEQYF. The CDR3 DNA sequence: TGTGCCAGCAGTTTATTCTTGCGGGCCGCGCAGGAGCAGTACTTC.

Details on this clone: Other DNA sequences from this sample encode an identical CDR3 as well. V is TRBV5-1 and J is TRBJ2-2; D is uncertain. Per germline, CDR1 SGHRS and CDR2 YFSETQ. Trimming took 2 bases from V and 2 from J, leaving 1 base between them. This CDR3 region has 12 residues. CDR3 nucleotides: TGCGCCAGCAGCTTAAACACCGGGGAGCTGTTTTTT. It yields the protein CASSLNTGELFF.

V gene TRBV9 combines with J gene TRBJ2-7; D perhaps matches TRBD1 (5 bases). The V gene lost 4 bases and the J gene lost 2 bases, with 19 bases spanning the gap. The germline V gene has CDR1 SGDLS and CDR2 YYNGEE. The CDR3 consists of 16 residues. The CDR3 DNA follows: TGTGCCAGCAGCACCGCGACAGTACGTCCCACCTACGAGCAGTACTTC. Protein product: CASSTATVRPTYEQYF.

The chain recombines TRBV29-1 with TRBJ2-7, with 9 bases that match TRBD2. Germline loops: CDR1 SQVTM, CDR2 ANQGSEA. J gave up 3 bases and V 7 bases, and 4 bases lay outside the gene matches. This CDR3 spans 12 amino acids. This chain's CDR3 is CSALSGSYEQYF. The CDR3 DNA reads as TGCAGCGCCCTTAGCGGGAGCTACGAGCAGTACTTC.

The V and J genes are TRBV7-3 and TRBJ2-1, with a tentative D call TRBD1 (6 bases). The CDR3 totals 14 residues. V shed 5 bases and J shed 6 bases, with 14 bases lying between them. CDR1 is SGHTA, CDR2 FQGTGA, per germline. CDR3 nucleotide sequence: TGTGCCAGCAGCCTTGGTAGGGGGTCCAATGAGCAGTTCTTC. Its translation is CASSLGRGSNEQFF.

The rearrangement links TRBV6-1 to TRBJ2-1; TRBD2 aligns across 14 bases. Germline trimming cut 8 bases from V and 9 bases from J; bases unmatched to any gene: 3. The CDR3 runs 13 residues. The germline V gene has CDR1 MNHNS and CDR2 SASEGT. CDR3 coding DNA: TGTGCCAGCGCGGGACTAGCGGGGGTTGAGCAGTTCTTC. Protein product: CASAGLAGVEQFF.

The CDR3 is CASSLVVGDTEAFF. The DNA for the CDR3 is TGCGCCAGCAGCTTGGTTGTGGGCGACACTGAAGCTTTCTTT. This rearrangement joins TRBV5-1 to TRBJ1-1; D unresolved. The CDR3 is 14 amino acids. Germline CDR1 SGHRS, CDR2 YFSETQ. Trimming left V 0 bases short and J 3 bases short, with 9 bases between.

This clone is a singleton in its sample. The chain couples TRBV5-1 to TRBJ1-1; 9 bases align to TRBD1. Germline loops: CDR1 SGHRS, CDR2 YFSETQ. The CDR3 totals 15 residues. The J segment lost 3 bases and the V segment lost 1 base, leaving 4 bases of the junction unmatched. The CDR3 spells CASSLFRTGDTEAFF. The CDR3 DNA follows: TGCGCCAGCAGCTTGTTCAGGACAGGGGACACTGAAGCTTTCTTT.

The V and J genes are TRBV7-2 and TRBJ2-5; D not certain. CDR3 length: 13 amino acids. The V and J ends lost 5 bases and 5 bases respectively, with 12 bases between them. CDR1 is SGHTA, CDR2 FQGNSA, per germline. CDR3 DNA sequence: TGTGCCAGCAGCAGGACGGGTGGGGAGACCCAGTACTTC. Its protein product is CASSRTGGETQYF.

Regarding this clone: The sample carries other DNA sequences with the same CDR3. The CDR3 here is CASSVAGGPDTQYF. The DNA for the CDR3 is TGTGCCAGCAGCGTCGCGGGGGGGCCTGATACGCAGTATTTT. The J gene is TRBJ2-3, the V gene TRBV9; 9 positions agree with TRBD2. Germline trimming cut 2 bases from V and 6 bases from J; bases unmatched to any gene: 4. The CDR3 sequence is 14 residues long. From germline, CDR1 is SGDLS and CDR2 YYNGEE.

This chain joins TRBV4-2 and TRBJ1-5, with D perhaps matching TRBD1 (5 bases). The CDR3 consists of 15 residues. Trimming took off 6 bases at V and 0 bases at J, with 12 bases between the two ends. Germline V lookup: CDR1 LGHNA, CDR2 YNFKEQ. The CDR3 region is CASSSSGDSNQPQHF. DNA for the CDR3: TGTGCCAGCAGTTCCTCGGGGGATAGCAATCAGCCCCAGCATTTT.

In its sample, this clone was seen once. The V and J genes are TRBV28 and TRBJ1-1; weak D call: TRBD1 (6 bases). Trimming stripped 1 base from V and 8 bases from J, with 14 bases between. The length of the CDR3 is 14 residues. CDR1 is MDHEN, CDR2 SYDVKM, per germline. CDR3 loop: CASSLSRGILEAFF. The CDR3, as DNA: TGTGCCAGCAGTTTATCCAGGGGTATTCTAGAAGCTTTCTTT.

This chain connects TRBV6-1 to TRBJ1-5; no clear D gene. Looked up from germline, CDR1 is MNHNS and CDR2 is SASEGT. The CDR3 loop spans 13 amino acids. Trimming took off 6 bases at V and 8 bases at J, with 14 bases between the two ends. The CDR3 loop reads CASRTDPKKPQHF. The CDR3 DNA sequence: TGTGCCAGCAGGACCGACCCGAAGAAGCCCCAGCATTTT.